A selection of T cell receptor beta chains follows, all from one sample in a study of metastatic and nonmetastatic thyroid tumors. TCRdb called clones again from the PCR reads with MiXCR. Of around 15,000 clones listed, around a third are singletons. Sequencing input: tumor tissue. The source of these receptors is a male donor with papillary thyroid cancer or a benign thyroid nodule (not recorded which). Some clones in this sample may be carry-over from other donors' samples. Each CDR3 is given with its conserved first and last residue. The D gene is left open where the match is weak. Not all rows give a size; the values are once, few, many and, for expanded clones, a class.

clone_size	d_call	j_call	v_call	cdr3_nt	cdr3_aa
once	.	TRBJ2-3	TRBV15	TGTGCCACCAGCGAAGCCATTGTTCCAGGGTCAGATACGCAGTATTTT	CATSEAIVPGSDTQYF
many	TRBD2	TRBJ2-1	TRBV5-1	TGCGCCAGCAGCTTGACTAGCGGAAGCTACAATGAGCAGTTCTTC	CASSLTSGSYNEQFF
many	.	TRBJ1-2	TRBV6-1	TGTGCCAGCACCAGGGGCTCGGATGGCTACACCTTC	CASTRGSDGYTF
many	TRBD1	TRBJ2-5	TRBV11-2	TGTGCCAGCAGCTTAGGGGACAGGGATTCAGAGACCCAGTACTTC	CASSLGDRDSETQYF
many	.	TRBJ2-1	TRBV20-1	TGCAGTGTTCCCCGGGGGCTAGCGGACGGCTCTGAGCAGTTCTTC	CSVPRGLADGSEQFF
few	.	TRBJ1-1	TRBV7-2	TGTGCCAGCAGCTTAGACGGACGGATGAACACTGAAGCTTTCTTT	CASSLDGRMNTEAFF
many	.	TRBJ1-4	TRBV5-1	TGCGCCAGCAGGGGGGGGCAGGATGAAAAACTGTTTTTT	CASRGGQDEKLFF
few	.	TRBJ1-6	TRBV10-1	TGCGCCAGCAGTGATGGGAGCTCCTATAATTCACCCCTCCACTTT	CASSDGSSYNSPLHF
few	TRBD1	TRBJ2-7	TRBV19	TGTGCCAGTAGTTCCCCCGGGACAGGGGCTCGGGAGCAGTACTTC	CASSSPGTGAREQYF
medium-sized	TRBD2	TRBJ2-1	TRBV19	TGTGCCAGTAGTATGCGGCTAGCGGGAATAAACAATGAGCAGTTCTTC	CASSMRLAGINNEQFF
medium-sized	.	TRBJ1-2	TRBV10-2	TGCGCCAGCAGTGAGTCCGGCCAGGGGAGGCTCTATGGCTACACCTTC	CASSESGQGRLYGYTF
.	TRBD2	TRBJ2-1	TRBV20-1	TGCAGTGCGAGGGGACTAGCGGATTACAATGAGCAGTTCTTC	CSARGLADYNEQFF
many	.	TRBJ1-2	TRBV5-6	TGTGCCAGCAGCTTGGGCAGTTCTAACTATGGCTACACCTTC	CASSLGSSNYGYTF
few	.	TRBJ2-1	TRBV28	TGTGCCAGCAGTTCCGGGAGAGGAGATGAGCAGTTCTTC	CASSSGRGDEQFF
medium-sized	.	TRBJ1-1	TRBV20-1	TGCAGTGCTAGAGGGCAGGGTGACACTGAAGCTTTCTTT	CSARGQGDTEAFF
.	.	TRBJ1-3	TRBV30	TGTGCCTGGAGTGTGGGGGGGGCTGGAAACACCATATATTTT	CAWSVGGAGNTIYF
.	TRBD2	TRBJ2-2	TRBV11-2	TGTGCCAGCAGCAAAACTAGCGGGAGGGCCTCCGGGGAGCTGTTTTTT	CASSKTSGRASGELFF
once	TRBD1	TRBJ1-6	TRBV7-3	TGTGCCAGCAGCTTAGACAGGGCATCCTATAATTCACCCCTCCACTTT	CASSLDRASYNSPLHF
many	.	TRBJ2-2	TRBV30	TGTGCCTGGAGGACGAGGACCGGGGAGCTGTTTTTT	CAWRTRTGELFF
few	TRBD1	TRBJ2-2	TRBV11-2	TGTGCCAGCAGCCCCGAACGACAGGGAACCGGGGAGCTGTTTTTT	CASSPERQGTGELFF
medium-sized	.	TRBJ1-1	TRBV20-1	TGCAGTGCTAGAAAACAGGGAGGACCCACTGAAGCTTTCTTT	CSARKQGGPTEAFF
many	.	TRBJ2-5	TRBV2	TGTGCCAGCAGTCTGAACCCGGGAGATACCCAAGAGACCCAGTACTTC	CASSLNPGDTQETQYF
medium-sized	TRBD1	TRBJ1-2	TRBV7-8	TGTGCCAGCAGCCCTACAGTCCAGGGGGCCTATGGCTACACCTTC	CASSPTVQGAYGYTF
.	.	TRBJ1-1	TRBV29-1	TGCAGCGCCTCTTCCCCGGGTCTAAACTCAGCGGACACTGAAGCTTTCTTT	CSASSPGLNSADTEAFF
.	TRBD2	TRBJ2-2	TRBV5-1	TGCGCCAGCAGCGATAGCGGGAGATCTGACACCGGGGAGCTGTTTTTT	CASSDSGRSDTGELFF
few	TRBD2	TRBJ2-1	TRBV6-2/TRBV6-3	TGTGCCAGCAACACGGGAGGAGAGTCGAATGAGCAGTTCTTC	CASNTGGESNEQFF
.	.	TRBJ2-1	TRBV30	TGTACACGGAGTGTGGTTGCTTGGCAGTTCTTC	CTRSVVAWQFF
many	.	TRBJ1-3	TRBV7-6	TGTGCCAGCAGCCCAAGGGGTCTCTCTGGAAACACCATATATTTT	CASSPRGLSGNTIYF
.	TRBD1	TRBJ2-6	TRBV6-1	TGTGCCAGTTCCCTAACAGGGGGCTCTGGGGCCAACGTCCTGACTTTC	CASSLTGGSGANVLTF
few	.	TRBJ1-2	TRBV6-6	TGTGCCAGCAGTAGAGACCGGAACTATGGCTACACCTTC	CASSRDRNYGYTF
.	.	TRBJ1-3	TRBV14	TGTGCCAGCAGCCAAGGCATAGCGAATCCTGGAAACACCATATATTTT	CASSQGIANPGNTIYF
.	TRBD1	TRBJ2-7	TRBV5-1	TGCGCCAGCAGCGCTTCCGGGACAGGGGTCTACGAGCAGTACTTC	CASSASGTGVYEQYF
once	.	TRBJ2-5	TRBV20-1	TGCAGTGCTAAACGAGCCAGGGAGATCCAAGAGACCCAGTACTTC	CSAKRAREIQETQYF
.	TRBD1	TRBJ2-1	TRBV7-2	TGTGCCAGCAGCTTAGCCGGGACAGGGGGCCAGGGGGAGCAGTTCTTC	CASSLAGTGGQGEQFF
.	.	TRBJ2-7	TRBV11-1	TGTGCCAGCAGCTCTAAACGCGCTATAGGGACGGAAAATTACTACGAGCAGTACTTC	CASSSKRAIGTENYYEQYF
.	TRBD1	TRBJ2-3	TRBV5-6	TGTGCCAGCAGCACCAGGGGGTTGGATACGCAGTATTTT	CASSTRGLDTQYF
.	.	TRBJ2-5	TRBV5-1	TGCGCCAGCAGTCCCCAGACAGGGAGGCAAGAGACCCAGTACTTC	CASSPQTGRQETQYF
.	.	TRBJ2-2	TRBV14	TGTGCCAGCAGCCAAGATCGGACCGGGGAGCTGTTTTTT	CASSQDRTGELFF
.	TRBD1	TRBJ1-5	TRBV20-1	TGCAGTGCTAGAGATGGGGCAGGGGGAAGCAATCAGCCCCAGCATTTT	CSARDGAGGSNQPQHF
.	.	TRBJ2-7	TRBV6-5	TGTGCCAGCAGTTACTCCTCTCGTTCTAGCGATAAGTACGAGCAGTACTTC	CASSYSSRSSDKYEQYF
.	TRBD1	TRBJ1-6	TRBV5-1	TGCGCCAGCAGCTTGGCGGGACAGTTAAATTCACCCCTCCACTTT	CASSLAGQLNSPLHF
.	.	TRBJ1-2	TRBV28	TGTGCCAGCAGTTTGGGAGGGGCGGTAAACTATGGCTACACCTTC	CASSLGGAVNYGYTF
many	.	TRBJ1-5	TRBV30	TGTGCCTGGAGTGATGGGGAGTTTCAGCCCCAGCATTTT	CAWSDGEFQPQHF
few	.	TRBJ2-7	TRBV27	TGTGCCAGCAGTCCAGGTACCACGGCCTACGAGCAGTACTTC	CASSPGTTAYEQYF
few	.	TRBJ2-1	TRBV6-5	TGTGCCAGCAGTTACTCGATTGGCTCCTACAATGAGCAGTTCTTC	CASSYSIGSYNEQFF
.	.	TRBJ2-7	TRBV19	TGTGCCAGTAGCCTCCGGGACGGGGTCTACGAGCAGTACTTC	CASSLRDGVYEQYF
.	.	TRBJ2-2	TRBV19	TGTGCCAGTAGTATTCAGTCGAACACCGGGGAGCTGTTTTTT	CASSIQSNTGELFF
.	.	TRBJ2-5	TRBV20-1	TGCAGTGCTAGAGTAGGGGGGGGCGAAGAGACCCAGTACTTC	CSARVGGGEETQYF
.	.	TRBJ1-1	TRBV7-9	TGTGCCAGCAGCTTACCCGGCATGAACACTGAAGCTTTCTTT	CASSLPGMNTEAFF